The next 21 T cell receptor beta chains were all read from a single sample in a study of blood T cell repertoires in COVID-19. Generated by immunoSEQ multiplex PCR, the TCRdb table keeps only in-frame clones and is missing some. This table holds some 320,000 clones, around 87% found once. The specimen was peripheral blood. Receptors originate from a woman aged 45-59 years who had recovered from COVID-19.

This clone has a handful of counts. The CDR3 region has the DNA TGTGCCAGCTCACCCGAATACACTAGCTCCTACAATGAGCAGTTCTTC. Translating it yields CASSPEYTSSYNEQFF. J is TRBJ2-1 and V is TRBV18; tentatively, D is TRBD2 (5 bases). The V end was cut by 3 bases, the J end by 0 bases, with 12 bases between. CDR1 KGHSH and CDR2 LQKENI come from the germline V gene. This CDR3 has 16 amino acids.

This chain uses TRBV4-2 with TRBJ1-3; 9 bases match TRBD1. The trim removed 9 bases at V and 0 bases at J, leaving 3 bases unmatched. The CDR3 totals 14 residues. The germline gives CDR1 LGHNA, CDR2 YNFKEQ. The CDR3 is CASGQGTSGNTIYF. DNA of the CDR3: TGTGCCAGTGGACAGGGGACCTCTGGAAACACCATATATTTT.

This sequence joins TRBV21-1 and TRBJ2-4; the DNA was not used to check the table's D call, TRBD2. TRBV21-1 is labeled a pseudogene. The CDR3 is 19 residues long. The CDR3 protein is CASSKVPGLAELAKNIQYF. Here the CDR3 DNA reads TGTGCCAGCAGCAAAGTCCCGGGACTAGCGGAACTAGCCAAAAACATTCAGTACTTC.

The chain uses TRBV5-8 and TRBJ1-1; TRBD1 matches at 10 bases. The germline V gene has CDR1 SGHTS and CDR2 YDEGEE. The length of the CDR3 is 13 residues. The J segment lost 6 bases and the V segment lost 4 bases, leaving 3 bases of the junction unmatched. The CDR3 DNA reads TGTGCCAGCAGCGGAGGGACAGGGGCTGAAGCTTTCTTT. Its translation: CASSGGTGAEAFF.

The rearrangement joins TRBV6-5 to TRBJ1-1; 10 positions agree with TRBD1. The CDR3 has 14 residues. CDR1 and CDR2 from the germline V gene are MNHEY and SVGAGI. Germline trimming cut 7 bases from V and 1 base from J; bases unmatched to any gene: 3. The CDR3 here is CASIRQGANTEAFF. The DNA for the CDR3 is TGTGCCAGCATTAGACAGGGGGCGAACACTGAAGCTTTCTTT.

This clone occurred a few times. V usage is TRBV4-2 and J usage is TRBJ1-5; 9 bases fit TRBD1. The CDR3 is 19 amino acids. The V gene end was trimmed by 1 base and the J gene end by 3 bases; junction bases not matched to a gene: 13. Germline loops: CDR1 LGHNA, CDR2 YNFKEQ. CDR3 amino acids: CASSQGGRDRVPNNQPQHF. In DNA form, the CDR3 reads TGTGCCAGCAGCCAAGGAGGGCGGGACAGGGTGCCGAACAATCAGCCCCAGCATTTT.

This chain joins TRBV7-9 and TRBJ1-5, with 10 positions matching TRBD1. The V and J ends lost 4 bases and 9 bases, in that order; junction bases with no gene match: 6. The CDR3 spans 14 residues. Looked up from germline, CDR1 is SEHNR and CDR2 is FQNEAQ (reference sequence). The DNA for the CDR3 is TGTGCCAGCAGCTACGGACAGGGGGAAGGGCCCCAGCATTTT. This codes for CASSYGQGEGPQHF.

The CDR3 nucleotides are TGTGCCAGCAGTGACCCCCGACTAGCGGGGGGCTACGAGCAGTACTTC. Protein sequence: CASSDPRLAGGYEQYF. This chain links TRBV2 with TRBJ2-7; 13 nucleotides agree with TRBD2. This CDR3 comprises 16 residues. Trimming removed 3 bases from V and 3 bases from J; junction bases left unmatched: 5. Germline values: CDR1 SNHLY, CDR2 FYNNEI.

The chain joins TRBV6-2 or TRBV6-3 to TRBJ2-7; TRBD2 matches at 9 bases. The V gene end was trimmed by 6 bases and the J gene end by 3 bases; junction bases not matched to a gene: 6. The CDR3 sequence is 14 residues long. Germline-derived CDR1 and CDR2 are MNHEY and SVGEGT. CDR3 sequence: CASSLTSGRYEQYF. CDR3 in DNA: TGTGCCAGCAGCCTGACTAGCGGACGCTACGAGCAGTACTTC.

This sequence joins TRBV7-2 and TRBJ2-1; D call uncertain. The V end was cut by 5 bases, the J end by 12 bases, with 14 bases between. CDR3 size: 12 residues. Germline CDR1 SGHTA, CDR2 FQGNSA. As DNA, the CDR3 is TGTGCCAGCAGCCCATCGACGGGTTCGCAGTTCTTC. Translation gives CASSPSTGSQFF.

The chain carries TRBV11-2 and TRBJ2-7; 10 nucleotides match TRBD1. The germline CDR1 and CDR2 sequences are SGHAT and FQNNGV. V lost 6 bases and J lost 6; bases outside the gene matches: 8. CDR3 length: 14 amino acids. The CDR3 nucleotides are TGTGCCAGCAGTTCCGGGACAGGGGTTCTCGAGCAGTACTTC. This encodes CASSSGTGVLEQYF.

The chain is built from TRBV7-8 and TRBJ1-1; possible D gene TRBD1, 6 bases. V shed 1 base and J shed 1 base, with 16 bases lying between them. Germline CDR1 reads SGHVS; CDR2 reads FQNEAQ. The CDR3 is 17 residues long. The CDR3 loop is CASSLVLVRGQNTEAFF. The CDR3 region has the DNA TGTGCCAGCAGCTTAGTTCTGGTTCGGGGACAGAACACTGAAGCTTTCTTT.

The chain recombines TRBV6-2 or TRBV6-3 with TRBJ2-5, with 7 bases that match TRBD1. V trimming: 6 bases; J trimming: 5 bases; junction bases outside the gene matches: 9. CDR3 size: 14 residues. Germline CDR1 reads MNHEY; CDR2 reads SVGEGT. CDR3 bases: TGTGCCAGCAGCCCAGGGACAGCTCGGGAGACCCAGTACTTC. This translates into CASSPGTARETQYF.

The chain couples TRBV28 to TRBJ1-4; D possibly corresponds to TRBD1 (5 bases). V gave up 5 bases and J gave up 5 bases, with 12 bases separating them. This CDR3 is 14 amino acids long. From germline, CDR1 is MDHEN and CDR2 SYDVKM. The CDR3 here is CASSDQGSNEKLFF. The CDR3, as DNA: TGTGCCAGCAGTGACCAGGGATCGAATGAAAAACTGTTTTTT.

The chain is built from TRBV27 and TRBJ1-2; D might be TRBD1 (5 bases). Germline assignment: CDR1 MNHEY and CDR2 SMNVEV (reference sequence). There are 20 residues in the CDR3. The ends were cut back, 2 bases at V and 3 bases at J, with 28 bases in the middle. The CDR3 is CASSLIPPHTTVGRDYGYTF. The CDR3 DNA reads as TGTGCCAGCAGTTTAATCCCCCCCCACACAACAGTGGGCAGGGACTATGGCTACACCTTC.

The chain joins TRBV7-2 to TRBJ2-2, with 13 bases aligning to TRBD2. CDR1 and CDR2 (germline): SGHTA, FQGNSA. Losses at the gene ends were 5 bases for V and 4 bases for J; bases not matched to a gene: 13. This CDR3 spans 19 amino acids. The CDR3 protein is CASSPAPGLAGIGTGELFF. CDR3 coding DNA: TGTGCCAGCAGCCCCGCTCCGGGACTAGCGGGAATCGGCACCGGGGAGCTGTTTTTT.

The J gene is TRBJ2-2, the V gene TRBV27, with 7 bases identical to TRBD2. The junction had 3 bases not matched to a gene; V was cut back by 2 bases and J by 3 bases. The CDR3 spans 15 residues. CDR1 MNHEY and CDR2 SMNVEV come from the germline V gene (reference sequence). CDR3 loop: CASSLIAGYTGELFF. As DNA, the CDR3 is TGTGCCAGCAGTTTAATAGCGGGCTACACCGGGGAGCTGTTTTTT.

The chain combines TRBV6-5 with TRBJ1-2; 9 bases are shared with TRBD1. V dropped 0 bases and J dropped 2; count of bases not matched to a gene: 4. CDR1 and CDR2 from the germline V gene are MNHEY and SVGAGI. The CDR3 has 16 residues. CDR3 DNA: TGTGCCAGCAGTTACTCGGGACAGGGAAAGAACTATGGCTACACCTTC. As protein: CASSYSGQGKNYGYTF.

V usage is TRBV19 and J usage is TRBJ1-5, with TRBD1 identical over 7 bases. J was trimmed by 9 bases and V by 1 base; bases with no gene match: 6. CDR1 is LNHDA and CDR2 is SQIVND in the germline V gene (reference sequence). This CDR3 has 14 residues. The CDR3 reads CASSIAETGSPQHF. DNA of the CDR3: TGTGCCAGTAGTATAGCCGAGACAGGGTCGCCCCAGCATTTT.

The chain has TRBV4-2 and TRBJ2-2; perhaps TRBD1 as D (6 bases). Trimming took 3 bases from V and 3 from J, leaving 11 bases between them. The CDR3 is 15 residues long. Germline CDR1 is LGHNA and CDR2 is YNFKEQ. For the CDR3, the DNA is TGTGCCAGCAGCCAGCATTCAGGGGACACCGGGGAGCTGTTTTTT. This sequence encodes CASSQHSGDTGELFF.

This sequence joins TRBV7-9 and TRBJ1-6; possible D gene TRBD1, 6 bases. CDR1 is SEHNR, CDR2 FQNEAQ, per germline (reference sequence). The CDR3 is made up of 14 amino acids. V was pared by 2 bases and J by 10 bases, with 12 bases between. The CDR3 nucleotides read TGTGCCAGCAGCTTACCAGGGGCGCAATCACCCCTCCACTTT. Translation: CASSLPGAQSPLHF.